These 11 T cell receptor beta chains share one sample of origin, sequenced in a study of blood T cell repertoires in COVID-19. Using immunoSEQ multiplex PCR, the repertoire was profiled, and TCRdb retains in-frame clones only, with some absent. The table lists 110,000 or so clones, over 75% of them singletons. The sequencing input was peripheral blood. The receptors derive from a man aged 45 to 65 with acute or convalescent COVID-19.

The genes are TRBV9 and TRBJ1-2, with D possibly being TRBD1 (5 bases). This CDR3 has 14 amino acids. Germline V gene data show CDR1 as SGDLS and CDR2 as YYNGEE. V gave up 0 bases and J gave up 2 bases, with 8 bases separating them. The CDR3 DNA reads TGTGCCAGCAGCGTAGGGCCAGGGAACTATGGCTACACCTTC. This gives the protein CASSVGPGNYGYTF.

The V gene is TRBV5-1, the J gene TRBJ2-2, with TRBD1 matching 7 bases. The CDR3 length is 15 residues. After removal of 0 bases from V and 7 bases from J, the junction contained 6 bases not matched to a gene. Germline V gene sequence: CDR1 SGHRS, CDR2 YFSETQ. The DNA for the CDR3 is TGCGCCAGCAGCTTGGCCGGCAGGGGGAACGGGGAGCTGTTTTTT. Translated, it gives CASSLAGRGNGELFF. The whole variable domain, filled in from reference TRBV5-1 and TRBJ2-2, reads KAGVTQTPRYLIKTRGQQVTLSCSPISGHRSVSWYQQTPGQGLQFLFEYFSETQRNKGNFPGRFSGRQFSNSRSEMNVSTLELGDSALYLCASSLAGRGNGELFFGEGSRLTVL.

The rearrangement uses TRBV4-1 and TRBJ2-7, with D unclear. Trimming pared 4 bases from V and 4 bases from J, leaving 17 bases between. Germline V gene sequence: CDR1 MGHRA, CDR2 YSYEKL. This CDR3 is 15 amino acids long. The DNA of the CDR3 is TGCGCCAGCAGCCGTGAACCCCTTGGCAGTTACGAGCAGTACTTC. Its protein product is CASSREPLGSYEQYF.

V and J are TRBV6-5 and TRBJ2-3; a weak D match, TRBD1 (5 bases). V lost 8 bases and J 1 base, leaving 13 bases between the germline ends. The V gene's germline CDR1 is MNHEY and CDR2 SVGAGI. This CDR3 is built from 14 residues. The CDR3 sequence: CASAVGLGTDTQYF. The CDR3 DNA sequence: TGTGCCAGCGCAGTGGGGCTTGGCACAGATACGCAGTATTTT.

This chain connects TRBV12-3 or TRBV12-4 to TRBJ1-2, with no clear D. V lost 3 bases and J lost 8, with 13 bases in between. CDR3 size: 13 residues. The CDR3 spells CASSFVAGEGYTF. The CDR3, as DNA: TGTGCCAGCAGTTTCGTGGCGGGTGAGGGCTACACCTTC.

In DNA, the CDR3 is TGTGCCAGCAGCAGCTATGAAACGGTGAGGCAGTTCTTC. Its protein product is CASSSYETVRQFF. The chain has TRBV4-2 and TRBJ2-1, with unresolved D. Trimming took off 5 bases at V and 12 bases at J, with 17 bases between the two ends. This CDR3 has 13 amino acids. CDR1 is LGHNA and CDR2 is YNFKEQ in the germline V gene.

This clone was picked up one time. Other DNA variants within this sample encode the same CDR3. The V and J genes are TRBV5-1 and TRBJ2-2; D unclear. CDR1 SGHRS and CDR2 YFSETQ come from the germline V gene. Deletions cut 4 bases from V and 8 bases from J, with 9 bases between. This CDR3 comprises 12 residues. The CDR3 nucleotides read TGCGCCAGCAGCCTCGAACTTGGGGAGCTGTTTTTT. It is translated as CASSLELGELFF.

This clone was counted once. The chain uses TRBV6-4 and TRBJ1-1, with D maybe TRBD1 (5 bases). Germline CDR1 and CDR2: MRHNA and SNTAGT. V was clipped by 5 bases and J by 4 bases, with 11 bases between them. This CDR3 has 13 residues. CDR3 protein: CASSFRVGTEAFF. The CDR3 DNA follows: TGTGCCAGCAGTTTCAGGGTAGGCACTGAAGCTTTCTTT.

This chain uses TRBV9 with TRBJ1-1, with D possibly matching TRBD1 (6 bases). V shed 4 bases and J shed 5 bases, with 15 bases lying between them. The CDR3 sequence is 14 residues long. Germline V gives CDR1 SGDLS, CDR2 YYNGEE. CDR3 sequence: CASSTRKDSTEAFF. As DNA, the CDR3 is TGTGCCAGCAGCACCCGAAAGGACAGTACTGAAGCTTTCTTT.

The chain links TRBV4-2 to TRBJ2-3; D perhaps matches TRBD2 (6 bases). The CDR3 sequence is 14 residues long. Per the germline V gene, CDR1 is LGHNA and CDR2 is YNFKEQ. The germline V and J ends were trimmed by 4 bases and 2 bases, with 10 bases remaining between them. In DNA, the CDR3 is TGTGCCAGCAGCCTACTAGCATCCACAGATACGCAGTATTTT. It translates to CASSLLASTDTQYF.

V and J are TRBV7-7 and TRBJ2-1; 9 nucleotides agree with TRBD1. V was clipped by 0 bases and J by 2 bases; unmatched bases: 5. There are 17 residues in the CDR3. CDR1 and CDR2 from the germline V gene are SSHAT and FNYEAQ (reference sequence). DNA of the CDR3: TGTGCCAGCAGCTTAGCGCTGGGACAGGGTCCCTACAATGAGCAGTTCTTC. Translating gives CASSLALGQGPYNEQFF.